These 17 T cell receptor beta chains were sequenced from one sample in a study of beta chain features in type 1 diabetes. Notes on the study in general: TCRB CDR3s were moderately but significantly shorter in Type 1 diabetes patients in all four CD4+ subsets.

What these receptors recognize is not known. The investigators reverse transcribed all of the isolated RNA, so they sequenced expressed TCRB transcripts. Assay used: immunoSEQ multiplex PCR; TCRdb lists only in-frame clones, some missing. The repertoire includes approximately 270,000 clones, around an eighth of them detected once, and 0.015% to 0.02% sits in the top ten. The source material was naive CD4+ T cells from blood. All receptors derive from a man aged 25 to 40 with type 1 diabetes.

The rearrangement joins TRBV5-4 to TRBJ2-1, with TRBD2 matching over 11 bases. Trimming removed 5 bases from V and 8 bases from J; junction bases left unmatched: 9. The CDR3 contains 15 residues. CDR1 and CDR2 (germline): SGHNT, YYREEE (reference sequence). Written as DNA, the CDR3 is TGTGCCAGCAGTCATAGCGGGAGGGCCAAGGATGAGCAGTTCTTC. This translates into CASSHSGRAKDEQFF.

This rearrangement joins TRBV5-1 to TRBJ1-1; D unresolved. Germline V lookup: CDR1 SGHRS, CDR2 YFSETQ. This CDR3 has 15 residues. V shed 1 base and J shed 0 bases, with 10 bases lying between them. The CDR3 nucleotides are TGCGCCAGCAGCTTGAACGTGCAGTTGAACACTGAAGCTTTCTTT. Encoded protein: CASSLNVQLNTEAFF. Filled out from reference TRBV5-1 and TRBJ1-1, the complete variable domain reads KAGVTQTPRYLIKTRGQQVTLSCSPISGHRSVSWYQQTPGQGLQFLFEYFSETQRNKGNFPGRFSGRQFSNSRSEMNVSTLELGDSALYLCASSLNVQLNTEAFFGQGTRLTVV.

This chain's CDR3 is CASTVRDRGFETQYF. Here the CDR3 DNA reads TGTGCCAGCACTGTGCGGGACAGGGGATTCGAGACCCAGTACTTC. The chain recombines TRBV6-1 with TRBJ2-5, with TRBD1 identical over 10 bases. Trimming removed 7 bases from V and 5 bases from J; junction bases left unmatched: 10. Per the germline V gene, CDR1 is MNHNS and CDR2 is SASEGT. This CDR3 spans 15 amino acids.

The chain carries TRBV6-6 and TRBJ2-3, with D possibly being TRBD2 (5 bases). Trimming removed 5 bases at V and 5 bases at J, with 17 bases between. Germline CDR1 is MNHNY and CDR2 is SVGAGI (reference sequence). CDR3 length: 15 amino acids. CDR3 region: CASSPGTRAGDTQYF. CDR3 nucleotides: TGTGCCAGCAGTCCGGGAACGCGGGCGGGAGATACGCAGTATTTT.

This clone was counted only a few times. The J gene is TRBJ1-5, the V gene TRBV21-1; the D call of TRBD1 is as the table states it, not checked on the DNA. TRBV21-1 is given as a pseudogene. This CDR3 contains 17 residues. This chain's CDR3 is CASSKGRQGALNQPQHF. CDR3 coding DNA: TGTGCCAGCAGCAAAGGAAGACAGGGAGCCCTTAATCAGCCCCAGCATTTT.

This clone has just a few counts. This chain connects TRBV2 to TRBJ2-1; 10 nucleotides align to TRBD2. The CDR3 covers 16 residues. Germline CDR1 reads SNHLY; CDR2 reads FYNNEI. With V trimmed by 8 bases and J by 1 base, 8 bases remained unmatched. The CDR3 protein is CASRRASGSSYNEQFF. As DNA, the CDR3 is TGTGCCAGCCGTAGGGCTAGCGGGAGTTCCTACAATGAGCAGTTCTTC.

The table lists this clone with a few counts. The chain couples TRBV4-2 to TRBJ2-1; D is undetermined. The CDR3 has 16 amino acids. Germline V CDR1 and CDR2: LGHNA, YNFKEQ. The V end was cut by 1 base, the J end by 5 bases, with 15 bases between. CDR3 sequence: CASSQGPAPLHNEQFF. The CDR3 region has the DNA TGTGCCAGCAGCCAAGGTCCCGCGCCACTCCACAATGAGCAGTTCTTC.

The chain employs TRBV9 and TRBJ2-1; D gene ambiguous. CDR3 size: 16 residues. Trimming removed 4 bases at V and 0 bases at J, with 14 bases between. In germline, CDR1 is SGDLS, CDR2 YYNGEE. For the CDR3, the DNA is TGTGCCAGCAGCCTCGAGACATTAAGCTCCTACAATGAGCAGTTCTTC. Translation gives CASSLETLSSYNEQFF.

The genes are TRBV29-1 and TRBJ2-3; TRBD2 matches 13 bases. The V segment lost 4 bases and the J segment 14 bases; nucleotides outside the gene matches: 0. CDR1 is SQVTM, CDR2 ANQGSEA, per germline. The CDR3 extends over 10 amino acids. Here the CDR3 DNA reads TGCAGCGTTGGGACTAGCGGGGGGTATTTT. This gives the protein CSVGTSGGYF.

This clone came up a few times. V gene TRBV10-3 combines with J gene TRBJ1-3; 8 bases map to TRBD1. The CDR3 contains 15 residues. Germline lookup yields CDR1 ENHRY and CDR2 SYGVKD. The V gene end was trimmed by 4 bases and the J gene end by 3 bases; junction bases not matched to a gene: 5. The CDR3 here is CAISASGGRGNTIYF. The CDR3 nucleotides are TGTGCCATCAGTGCTTCAGGGGGCCGTGGAAACACCATATATTTT.

This clone has more than one count but fewer than ten. The J gene is TRBJ2-6, the V gene TRBV18; D gene uncertain. CDR1 KGHSH and CDR2 LQKENI come from the germline V gene. V lost 6 bases to trimming and J lost 0 bases, with 12 bases between them. This CDR3 has 16 residues. The CDR3 sequence is CASSPTLSSGANVLTF. The CDR3 nucleotides are TGTGCCAGCTCGCCGACACTTAGCTCTGGGGCCAACGTCCTGACTTTC.

The V call is TRBV6-5, the J call TRBJ2-2, with D maybe TRBD2 (6 bases). The CDR3 extends over 16 amino acids. Germline loops: CDR1 MNHEY, CDR2 SVGAGI. V lost 0 bases and J 4 bases, leaving 12 bases between the germline ends. The CDR3, as DNA: TGTGCCAGCAGTTACTCAATTAGCGGCCCCACCGGGGAGCTGTTTTTT. Its protein is CASSYSISGPTGELFF.

This clone was detected once. The sample carries other DNA sequences with the same CDR3. The rearrangement uses TRBV28 and TRBJ2-7; D remains unclear. The CDR3 is 11 amino acids. V was pared by 6 bases and J by 3 bases, with 6 bases between. Germline V CDR1 and CDR2: MDHEN, SYDVKM. CDR3 DNA: TGTGCCAGCAGATCTAGCTACGAGCAGTACTTC. Amino acids: CASRSSYEQYF.

The chain combines TRBV11-2 with TRBJ2-1, with 9 bases lining up with TRBD2. CDR3 length: 14 amino acids. V was pared by 1 base and J by 8 bases, with 3 bases of the junction left unmatched. CDR1 is SGHAT and CDR2 is FQNNGV in the germline V gene. The CDR3 DNA sequence: TGTGCCAGCAGCTTAGGCGGGAGGGCTTATGAGCAGTTCTTC. Translation: CASSLGGRAYEQFF.

The V and J genes are TRBV19 and TRBJ1-5, with 7 bases that match TRBD1. The trim removed 3 bases at V and 5 bases at J, leaving 1 base unmatched. Germline V CDR1 and CDR2: LNHDA, SQIVND (reference sequence). The length of the CDR3 is 13 residues. This CDR3 reads CASSIQGDQPQHF. The CDR3 coding sequence is TGTGCCAGTAGTATTCAGGGGGATCAGCCCCAGCATTTT.

The chain recombines TRBV7-9 with TRBJ2-3, with D perhaps TRBD2 (6 bases). Germline V lookup: CDR1 SEHNR, CDR2 FQNEAQ (reference sequence). The CDR3 spans 16 residues. V was clipped by 3 bases and J by 1 base, with 14 bases between them. For the CDR3, the DNA is TGTGCCAGCAGCTTTTATGAGGGAGGCCGCACAGATACGCAGTATTTT. Amino acid sequence: CASSFYEGGRTDTQYF.

This clone came up a few times. The V call is TRBV7-9, the J call TRBJ2-2; 10 nucleotides line up with TRBD2. From germline, CDR1 is SEHNR and CDR2 FQNEAQ (reference sequence). Trimming at V came to 10 bases and at J to 5 bases, leaving 4 bases not matched to a gene. The CDR3 sequence is 13 residues long. CDR3 loop: CATPSGSTGELFF. CDR3 nucleotides: TGTGCCACCCCTAGCGGGAGTACCGGGGAGCTGTTTTTT.